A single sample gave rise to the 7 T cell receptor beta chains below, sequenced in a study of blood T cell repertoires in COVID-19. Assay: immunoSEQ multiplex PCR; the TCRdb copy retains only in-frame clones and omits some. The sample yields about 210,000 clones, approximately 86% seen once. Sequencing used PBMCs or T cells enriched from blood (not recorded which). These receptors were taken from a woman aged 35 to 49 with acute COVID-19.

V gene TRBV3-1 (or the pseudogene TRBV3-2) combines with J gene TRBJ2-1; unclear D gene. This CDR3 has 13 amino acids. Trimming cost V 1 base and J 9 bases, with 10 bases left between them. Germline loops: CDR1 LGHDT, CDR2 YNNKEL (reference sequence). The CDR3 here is CASSQVSAGEQFF. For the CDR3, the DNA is TGTGCCAGCAGCCAAGTTAGTGCAGGTGAGCAGTTCTTC.

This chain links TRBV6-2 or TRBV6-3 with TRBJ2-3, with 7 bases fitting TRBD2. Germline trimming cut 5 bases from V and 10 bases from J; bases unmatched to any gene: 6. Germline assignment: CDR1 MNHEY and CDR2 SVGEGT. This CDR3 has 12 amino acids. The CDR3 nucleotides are TGTGCCAGCAGTCATGGACTAGTCGCGCAGTATTTT. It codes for CASSHGLVAQYF.

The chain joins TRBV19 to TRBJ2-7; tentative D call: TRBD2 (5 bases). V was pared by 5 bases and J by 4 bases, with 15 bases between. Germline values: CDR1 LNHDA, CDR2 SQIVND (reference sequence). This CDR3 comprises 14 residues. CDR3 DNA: TGTGCCAGTAGTCCCGAGGGTCACGGGTACGAGCAGTACTTC. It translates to CASSPEGHGYEQYF.

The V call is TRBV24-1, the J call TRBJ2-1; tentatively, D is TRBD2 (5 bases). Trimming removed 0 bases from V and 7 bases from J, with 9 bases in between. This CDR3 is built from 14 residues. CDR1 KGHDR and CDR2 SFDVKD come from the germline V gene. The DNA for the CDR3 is TGTGCCACCAGTGATTTGCGGGGTCGGAATGAGCAGTTCTTC. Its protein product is CATSDLRGRNEQFF.

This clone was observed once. The CDR3 here is CASSGGDYTGELFF. DNA for the CDR3: TGTGCCAGTAGTGGAGGGGACTACACCGGGGAGCTGTTTTTT. The genes are TRBV19 and TRBJ2-2; a weak D match, TRBD2 (6 bases). V was shortened by 5 bases and J by 3 bases, with 10 bases between the two germline ends. Germline CDR1 and CDR2: LNHDA and SQIVND (reference sequence). CDR3 length equals 14 residues.

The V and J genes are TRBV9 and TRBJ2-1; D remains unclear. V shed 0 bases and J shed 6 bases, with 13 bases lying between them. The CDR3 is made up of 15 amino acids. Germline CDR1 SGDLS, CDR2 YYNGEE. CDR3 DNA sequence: TGTGCCAGCAGCGTAGGTTCCCAGTTTGGCAATGAGCAGTTCTTC. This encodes CASSVGSQFGNEQFF.

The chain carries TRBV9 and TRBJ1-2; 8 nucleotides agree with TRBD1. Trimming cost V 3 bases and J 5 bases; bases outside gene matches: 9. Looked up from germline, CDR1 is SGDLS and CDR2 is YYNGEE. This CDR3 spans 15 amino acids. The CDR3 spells CASSGRGRSQYGYTF. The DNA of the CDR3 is TGTGCCAGCAGCGGCAGGGGGCGTTCTCAATATGGCTACACCTTC.